A selection of T cell receptor beta chains follows, all from one sample in a study of blood T cell repertoires in COVID-19. Using immunoSEQ multiplex PCR, the repertoire was profiled, and TCRdb retains in-frame clones only, with some absent. The sample holds some 330,000 clones; about four fifths are singletons and the top ten take 5.1%. The sample comprised PBMCs or T cells enriched from blood (not recorded which). These receptors all stem from a woman aged 45-59 years who had recovered from COVID-19. Both conserved end residues are part of each CDR3. Each record gives: D gene, clone size, V gene, J gene, CDR3 protein, CDR3 DNA. A D gene is named only where the DNA matches it firmly. For some rows the clone size is stated as once, few or many, or as a class when expanded; others skip it.

>NA|NA|TRBV27|TRBJ1-3
CASSLTLGSGNTIYF
TGTGCCAGCAGTTTAACTCTAGGCTCCGGAAACACCATATATTTT
>TRBD2|NA|TRBV7-2|TRBJ2-7
CASSPGLAFSYEQYF
TGTGCCAGCAGTCCAGGACTAGCGTTCTCCTACGAGCAGTACTTC
>TRBD1|NA|TRBV10-3|TRBJ1-2
CAIGTGTAPYGYTF
TGTGCCATCGGCACCGGGACAGCCCCCTATGGCTACACCTTC
>NA|NA|TRBV6-2/TRBV6-3|TRBJ1-3
CASSYPGSGNTIYF
TGTGCCAGCAGTTACCCAGGGTCCGGAAACACCATATATTTT
>NA|NA|TRBV30|TRBJ1-3
CAWSVRGGTIYF
TGTGCCTGGAGTGTACGCGGGGGGACCATATATTTT
>NA|NA|TRBV29-1|TRBJ2-7
CSVEDLGQTSPYEQYF
TGCAGCGTTGAAGATCTTGGACAGACGTCCCCCTACGAGCAGTACTTC
>NA|NA|TRBV19|TRBJ1-2
CASSMDSNYGYTF
TGTGCCAGTAGTATGGACAGTAACTATGGCTACACCTTC
>TRBD1|NA|TRBV7-8|TRBJ1-1
CASSWDRDSTAFF
TGTGCCAGCAGCTGGGACAGAGACTCGACAGCTTTCTTT
>NA|NA|TRBV29-1|TRBJ1-1
CSVLPPPGTTEAFF
TGCAGCGTCCTACCTCCTCCTGGGACAACTGAAGCTTTCTTT
>TRBD2|many|TRBV28|TRBJ2-7
CATNTIAGTSGGLGYEQYF
TGTGCCACCAATACAATTGCCGGGACTAGCGGGGGGCTAGGCTACGAGCAGTACTTC
>TRBD1|NA|TRBV5-6|TRBJ1-2
CASGYRGLNYGYTF
TGTGCCAGCGGATACAGGGGGTTGAACTATGGCTACACCTTC
>TRBD2|NA|TRBV9|TRBJ2-3
CASSSITTLAGKDRSTDTQYF
TGTGCCAGCAGCTCCATCACCACTCTAGCGGGAAAAGATCGTAGCACAGATACGCAGTATTTT
>NA|NA|TRBV5-6|TRBJ1-5
CASSLRDQPQHF
TGTGCCAGCAGCCTGCGGGATCAGCCCCAGCATTTT
>NA|NA|TRBV6-5|TRBJ1-3
CASRGGNSGNTIYF
TGTGCCAGCAGGGGGGGAAACTCTGGAAACACCATATATTTT
>NA|NA|TRBV18|TRBJ1-5
CASSPLQRGAGQPQHF
TGTGCCAGCTCACCCCTGCAGCGGGGGGCGGGACAGCCCCAGCATTTT
>TRBD2|once|TRBV7-2|TRBJ2-2
CASSLETTGLILTGELFF
TGTGCCAGCAGCCTCGAAACCACGGGACTAATATTGACCGGGGAGCTGTTTTTT
>NA|NA|TRBV9|TRBJ1-6
CASSVADLNSPLHF
TGTGCCAGCAGCGTAGCTGACTTAAATTCACCCCTCCACTTT
>NA|once|TRBV2|TRBJ1-1
CASGSPDNHPPAFF
TGTGCCAGCGGTTCCCCGGACAACCACCCTCCGGCTTTCTTT
>TRBD2|NA|TRBV19|TRBJ2-1
CASGAGTRISNEQFF
TGTGCCAGTGGAGCCGGGACTAGAATAAGCAATGAGCAGTTCTTC
>TRBD1|few|TRBV9|TRBJ1-5
CASSQGTGSSNQPQHF
TGTGCCAGCAGCCAAGGGACAGGGTCTAGCAATCAGCCCCAGCATTTT
>NA|NA|TRBV5-1|TRBJ2-1
CASSWGARGPNEQFF
TGCGCCAGCAGCTGGGGTGCCCGCGGGCCCAATGAGCAGTTCTTC
>TRBD2|NA|TRBV13|TRBJ2-2
CASSPGTSATGELFF
TGTGCCAGCAGCCCCGGGACTAGCGCTACCGGGGAGCTGTTTTTT
>NA|NA|TRBV20-1|TRBJ1-4
CSAGRNEKLFF
TGCAGTGCAGGGAGAAATGAAAAACTGTTTTTT
>NA|NA|TRBV29-1|TRBJ2-7
CSVARWAGGSHPYEQYF
TGCAGCGTTGCAAGGTGGGCAGGGGGGTCTCATCCTTACGAGCAGTACTTC
>NA|NA|TRBV5-4|TRBJ2-1
CASSRSGIDYNEQFF
TGTGCCAGCAGCCGATCAGGGATTGACTACAATGAGCAGTTCTTC
>NA|NA|TRBV7-2|TRBJ1-1
CASIWARNTEAFF
TGTGCCAGCATATGGGCCAGGAACACTGAAGCTTTCTTT
>NA|NA|TRBV6-5|TRBJ1-4
CASSVSRGNEKLFF
TGTGCCAGCAGCGTGAGCAGGGGTAATGAAAAACTGTTTTTT
>NA|NA|TRBV4-3|TRBJ1-4
CASSQDRQINEKLFF
TGCGCCAGCAGCCAAGATCGACAGATAAATGAAAAACTGTTTTTT
>NA|NA|TRBV30|TRBJ1-2
CAWGLGLNYGYTF
TGTGCCTGGGGACTGGGACTAAACTATGGCTACACCTTC
>TRBD1|NA|TRBV19|TRBJ1-1
CASSITGTGFEAFF
TGTGCCAGTAGTATAACCGGGACAGGGTTTGAAGCTTTCTTT
>TRBD2|NA|TRBV29-1|TRBJ2-7
CSVRIPGLAIAEQYF
TGCAGCGTAAGAATACCGGGACTAGCCATTGCCGAGCAGTACTTC
>TRBD1|NA|TRBV18|TRBJ1-2
CASSRDRVGDGYTF
TGTGCCAGCTCACGGGACAGGGTAGGGGATGGCTACACCTTC
>TRBD2|NA|TRBV3-1/TRBV3-2|TRBJ2-3
CASSHPGLAADTQYF
TGTGCCAGCAGCCACCCGGGACTAGCGGCAGATACGCAGTATTTT
>NA|NA|TRBV9|TRBJ2-1
CASSVGAGSSYNEQFF
TGTGCCAGCAGCGTAGGCGCGGGAAGCTCCTACAATGAGCAGTTCTTC
>TRBD1|NA|TRBV4-3|TRBJ2-7
CASSQGPGQTTYEQYF
TGCGCCAGCAGCCAAGGTCCGGGACAGACTACCTACGAGCAGTACTTC
>TRBD1|NA|TRBV7-3|TRBJ1-1
CASSSRQGTEAFF
TGTGCCAGCAGCTCCCGACAGGGGACTGAAGCTTTCTTT
>NA|NA|TRBV7-9|TRBJ2-7
CASSLGGGRYDEQYF
TGTGCCAGCAGCCTAGGGGGAGGGCGTTACGACGAGCAGTACTTC
>NA|NA|TRBV3-1/TRBV3-2|TRBJ1-2
CASSQDTRDRSYGYTF
TGTGCCAGCAGCCAAGATACCCGGGATAGAAGCTATGGCTACACCTTC
>TRBD1|NA|TRBV6-5|TRBJ1-1
CASRKMGQVGTEAFF
TGTGCCAGCAGAAAGATGGGACAGGTGGGCACTGAAGCTTTCTTT
>NA|NA|TRBV19|TRBJ2-1
CASSLQGSYNEQFF
TGTGCCAGTAGTCTCCAGGGGTCCTACAATGAGCAGTTCTTC
>NA|once|TRBV7-2|TRBJ1-3
CASSLGSGPGAGNTIYF
TGTGCCAGCAGCTTAGGAAGTGGGCCAGGGGCTGGAAACACCATATATTTT
>TRBD1|once|TRBV6-2/TRBV6-3|TRBJ1-2
CASSPDRIYGYTF
TGTGCCAGCAGTCCGGACAGGATATATGGCTACACCTTC
>TRBD1|NA|TRBV5-1|TRBJ1-2
CASSLTPPGQGHGYTF
TGCGCCAGCAGCTTGACCCCGCCGGGACAGGGGCATGGCTACACCTTC
>TRBD1|NA|TRBV12-3/TRBV12-4|TRBJ1-1
CASTRTGNTEAFF
TGTGCCAGCACCAGGACAGGGAACACTGAAGCTTTCTTT
>NA|many|TRBV7-2|TRBJ1-1
CASSLSRPGISEAFF
TGTGCCAGCAGCTTATCGCGGCCAGGGATTTCTGAAGCTTTCTTT
>NA|few|TRBV5-1|TRBJ1-1
CASSLAGNKGTEAFF
TGCGCCAGCAGCCTGGCGGGAAACAAGGGCACTGAAGCTTTCTTT
>NA|NA|TRBV5-1|TRBJ1-6
CASSLGADSPLHF
TGCGCCAGCAGCTTGGGGGCTGATTCACCCCTCCACTTT
>NA|NA|TRBV7-9|TRBJ2-2
CASSMTGGLFF
TGTGCCAGCAGCATGACCGGGGGGCTGTTTTTT
>TRBD1|NA|TRBV6-5|TRBJ1-2
CASILGQDNSYGYTF
TGTGCCAGCATCTTAGGACAGGACAATTCCTATGGCTACACCTTC
>NA|once|TRBV13|TRBJ1-3
CASSLGRPSGNTIYF
TGTGCCAGCAGCTTAGGCAGGCCCTCTGGAAACACCATATATTTT
>TRBD2|few|TRBV27|TRBJ2-5
CASREERGGGVWTQYF
TGTGCCAGCAGGGAGGAGCGGGGGGGCGGAGTCTGGACCCAGTACTTC
>NA|NA|TRBV4-2|TRBJ2-5
CASSQDAGGAVETQYF
TGTGCCAGCAGCCAAGATGCTGGGGGGGCCGTTGAGACCCAGTACTTC
>NA|NA|TRBV7-3|TRBJ2-3
CASSPRVLDTQYF
TGTGCCAGCAGCCCCCGCGTCCTAGATACGCAGTATTTT
>NA|NA|TRBV11-1|TRBJ1-2
CASSLPGLDYGYTF
TGTGCCAGCAGCTTACCAGGTCTGGACTATGGCTACACCTTC
>TRBD1|NA|TRBV7-2|TRBJ1-5
CASSPWTGAPNQPQHF
TGTGCCAGCAGCCCATGGACAGGGGCACCGAATCAGCCCCAGCATTTT
>NA|NA|TRBV6-2/TRBV6-3|TRBJ1-2
CASSFGLEYGYTF
TGTGCCAGCAGTTTTGGCCTTGAATACGGCTACACCTTC
>NA|NA|TRBV10-3|TRBJ2-3
CAIWAGASTDTQYF
TGTGCCATCTGGGCGGGGGCCAGCACAGATACGCAGTATTTT
>NA|once|TRBV4-2|TRBJ1-1
CASTIGGGGTEAFF
TGTGCCAGCACGATCGGGGGGGGAGGAACTGAAGCTTTCTTT
>TRBD2|NA|TRBV7-2|TRBJ2-2
CASSLQGGPGNTGELFF
TGTGCCAGCAGCCTCCAGGGAGGGCCGGGGAACACCGGGGAGCTGTTTTTT
>NA|NA|TRBV7-3|TRBJ2-6
CASSLTAVPGANVLTF
TGTGCCAGCAGCTTAACGGCCGTACCTGGGGCCAACGTCCTGACTTTC